A selection of T cell receptor beta chains follows, all from one sample in a study of CD8 T cells in Susac syndrome. From the immunoSEQ multiplex PCR reads, TCRdb called clonotypes with MiXCR, one entry per CDR3 protein. The sample shows fewer than 85,000 distinct CDR3 sequences, 94% of them seen only once. Sequencing was carried out using CD8+ T cells from PBMCs. The source is a human donor with Susac syndrome. Both conserved end residues are part of each CDR3. The D gene is left open where the match is weak. Size values are once, few and many counts, or a class for expanded clones, and some rows have none.

v_call	clone_size	j_call	d_call	cdr3_aa	cdr3_nt
TRBV25-1	once	TRBJ2-3	TRBD2	CASSESTSGDTQYF	TGTGCCAGCAGTGAAAGTACTAGCGGAGATACGCAGTATTTT
TRBV2	NA	TRBJ2-3	NA	CASRGAYTDTQYF	TGTGCCAGCCGAGGGGCGTACACAGATACGCAGTATTTT
TRBV7-9	NA	TRBJ2-7	NA	CASSSSAGDYEQYF	TGTGCCAGCAGCTCTTCGGCAGGGGACTACGAGCAGTACTTC
TRBV28	NA	TRBJ2-1	TRBD2	CASSSGLAGGNEQFF	TGTGCCAGCAGCTCGGGACTAGCGGGGGGTAATGAGCAGTTCTTC
TRBV7-9	NA	TRBJ1-3	NA	CASSPTGSSGNTIYF	TGTGCCAGCAGCCCGACGGGGAGTTCTGGAAACACCATATATTTT
TRBV11-2	NA	TRBJ2-5	NA	CASSPDQKTQYF	TGTGCCAGCAGCCCGGACCAGAAGACCCAGTACTTC
TRBV24-1	NA	TRBJ2-3	NA	CATSETVSTDTQYF	TGTGCCACCAGCGAGACAGTTAGCACAGATACGCAGTATTTT
TRBV19	NA	TRBJ1-2	NA	CASSSGFGPGYGYTF	TGTGCCAGTAGTTCCGGATTCGGTCCGGGGTATGGCTACACCTTC
TRBV9	NA	TRBJ2-1	NA	CASSPPQNEQFF	TGTGCCAGCAGCCCCCCCCAGAATGAGCAGTTCTTC
TRBV12-3/TRBV12-4	NA	TRBJ2-5	NA	CASSFLGTWGVTRETQYF	TGTGCCAGCAGTTTCTTGGGGACTTGGGGGGTGACAAGGGAGACCCAGTACTTC
TRBV4-1	NA	TRBJ1-5	NA	CASSPTGGNQPQHF	TGCGCCAGCAGCCCGACGGGCGGGAATCAGCCCCAGCATTTT
TRBV7-9	once	TRBJ2-1	NA	CASSPIRGAERNEQFF	TGTGCCAGCAGCCCCATTCGGGGGGCCGAGAGGAATGAGCAGTTCTTC
TRBV27	NA	TRBJ2-5	NA	CATALGETQYF	TGTGCCACAGCCTTGGGAGAGACCCAGTACTTC
TRBV30	NA	TRBJ1-1	NA	CAWGEGPTEAFF	TGTGCCTGGGGGGAGGGTCCCACTGAAGCTTTCTTT
TRBV18	NA	TRBJ1-5	TRBD1	CASSPLGQGNQPQHF	TGTGCCAGCTCACCGTTGGGACAGGGCAATCAGCCCCAGCATTTT
TRBV11-2	NA	TRBJ2-7	NA	CASSLGEHYEQYF	TGTGCCAGCAGCTTAGGGGAACACTACGAGCAGTACTTC
TRBV27	NA	TRBJ2-7	TRBD2	CASSASGGASYEQYF	TGTGCCAGCAGTGCTAGCGGGGGGGCCTCCTACGAGCAGTACTTC
TRBV19	NA	TRBJ2-1	TRBD1	CASRTGTYNEQFF	TGTGCCAGCCGGACAGGGACTTACAATGAGCAGTTCTTC
TRBV30	NA	TRBJ1-4	NA	CAWRMWARSNEKLFF	TGTGCCTGGAGAATGTGGGCGCGAAGTAATGAAAAACTGTTTTTT
TRBV12-3/TRBV12-4	NA	TRBJ2-1	NA	CASHEAGDNEQFF	TGTGCCAGCCATGAGGCAGGCGACAATGAGCAGTTCTTC
TRBV19	NA	TRBJ2-7	NA	CASSIVGKSPSSYEQYF	TGTGCCAGTAGTATAGTTGGGAAGTCCCCAAGCTCCTACGAGCAGTACTTC
TRBV29-1	NA	TRBJ1-2	NA	CSVEETNSPYGYTF	TGCAGCGTTGAGGAGACCAATTCTCCCTATGGCTACACCTTC
TRBV7-9	NA	TRBJ2-5	NA	CASSPYRREETQYF	TGTGCCAGCAGCCCTTACCGCAGGGAAGAGACCCAGTACTTC
TRBV27	NA	TRBJ1-3	NA	CASSLRGPVGNTIYF	TGTGCCAGCAGTTTAAGGGGTCCAGTTGGAAACACCATATATTTT
TRBV24-1	NA	TRBJ2-7	TRBD1	CATSDGTGYSYEQYF	TGTGCCACCAGTGATGGGACAGGGTATTCCTACGAGCAGTACTTC
TRBV3-1	NA	TRBJ2-1	NA	CASSQEKGGSSYNEQFF	TGTGCCAGCAGCCAAGAAAAGGGGGGGAGCTCCTACAATGAGCAGTTCTTC
TRBV9	NA	TRBJ2-1	TRBD2	CASSVEGAGGAYNEQFF	TGTGCCAGCAGCGTAGAGGGAGCGGGAGGTGCGTACAATGAGCAGTTCTTC
TRBV2	NA	TRBJ1-5	TRBD1	CASSAHRGLSLGNQPQHF	TGTGCCAGCAGTGCGCACAGGGGGCTGAGTTTGGGCAATCAGCCCCAGCATTTT
TRBV6-1	NA	TRBJ2-1	TRBD2	CASSGASGGSDEQFF	TGTGCCAGCAGTGGAGCAAGCGGGGGGTCCGATGAGCAGTTCTTC
TRBV7-3	NA	TRBJ2-7	NA	CASREDSSSYEQYF	TGTGCCAGCAGGGAGGACAGCAGCTCCTACGAGCAGTACTTC
TRBV2	NA	TRBJ2-4	TRBD1	CAIYPRDRNIQYF	TGTGCCATCTACCCCCGGGACAGAAACATTCAGTACTTC
TRBV28	NA	TRBJ1-6	NA	CASSSSDSYNSPLHF	TGTGCCAGCAGTTCCTCGGACAGCTATAATTCACCCCTCCACTTT
TRBV10-3	NA	TRBJ2-5	NA	CAISRGLAGETQYF	TGTGCCATCAGTCGAGGCTTAGCAGGGGAGACCCAGTACTTC
TRBV5-1	NA	TRBJ2-5	NA	CASSLRQLETQYF	TGCGCCAGCAGCTTGCGGCAGCTGGAGACCCAGTACTTC
TRBV7-6	NA	TRBJ2-2	NA	CASSHTTGLNTGELFF	TGTGCCAGCAGCCATACAACAGGCCTAAACACCGGGGAGCTGTTTTTT
TRBV27	NA	TRBJ1-5	NA	CASRLRTSGGNQPQHF	TGTGCCAGCAGATTACGGACCTCCGGTGGCAATCAGCCCCAGCATTTT
TRBV2	NA	TRBJ2-7	NA	CASVRGYEQYF	TGTGCCAGCGTGCGGGGCTACGAGCAGTACTTC
TRBV9	NA	TRBJ2-7	NA	CASSPGQVIYEQYF	TGTGCCAGCAGCCCCGGGCAGGTTATCTACGAGCAGTACTTC
TRBV11-2	NA	TRBJ2-7	TRBD1	CASSLAQGATEQYF	TGTGCCAGCAGCTTAGCACAGGGGGCGACCGAGCAGTACTTC
TRBV9	NA	TRBJ1-1	NA	CASSVVAQANTEAFF	TGTGCCAGCAGCGTAGTCGCACAGGCGAACACTGAAGCTTTCTTT
TRBV9	NA	TRBJ2-5	NA	CASSPRAFGETQYF	TGTGCCAGCAGCCCGCGGGCTTTCGGAGAGACCCAGTACTTC
TRBV7-9	NA	TRBJ2-7	NA	CASSSRREADYEQYF	TGTGCCAGCAGCTCACGACGAGAAGCCGACTACGAGCAGTACTTC
TRBV20-1	NA	TRBJ2-3	TRBD2	CSAFLPGGGTDTQYF	TGCAGTGCTTTTCTCCCGGGGGGGGGCACAGATACGCAGTATTTT
TRBV27	NA	TRBJ2-7	NA	CASSFGQGASYEQYF	TGTGCCAGCAGTTTCGGACAAGGGGCTTCCTACGAGCAGTACTTC
TRBV29-1	NA	TRBJ2-1	NA	CSAVPGASSYNEQFF	TGCAGCGCCGTTCCCGGGGCTAGCTCCTACAATGAGCAGTTCTTC
TRBV20-1	NA	TRBJ2-7	TRBD2	CSASGGGFYEQYF	TGCAGTGCTAGCGGGGGAGGGTTTTACGAGCAGTACTTC